Presented here are 24 T cell receptor beta chains from one specimen sequenced in a study of regulatory T cells in long-lasting Graves disease. Noted time point: newly diagnosed GD, antithyroid drugs for less than 3 months. Following extraction of RNA from PBMCs, that RNA was used to make the TCR library. The TCR beta library used iRepertoire HTBI primers with Arm-PCR amplification of CDR3. TCRdb re-called the multiplex PCR reads with MiXCR, one entry per CDR3 protein. The sample has some 240,000 distinct CDR3 sequences, roughly 19% seen once; the top ten hold about 12%. This same sample was also taken into another study, of T cells in Graves' hyperthyroidism and ophthalmopathy.

The starting material was peripheral blood mononuclear cells (PBMCs), obtained at new diagnosis, from a patient treated with antithyroid drugs. The receptors originated from a woman in her twenties or thirties with Graves disease.

This clonotype came up once. V usage is TRBV20-1 and J usage is TRBJ2-1; no clear D gene. Trimming removed 3 bases at V and 8 bases at J, with 11 bases between. The CDR3 extends over 12 amino acids. CDR1 is DFQATT and CDR2 is SNEGSKA in the germline V gene (reference sequence). The CDR3 nucleotides read TGCAGTGCTAGGGGTCGGGCACATGAGCAGTTCTTC. Its protein is CSARGRAHEQFF.

The chain carries TRBV3-1 and TRBJ1-5; no definite D call. V was clipped by 4 bases and J by 9 bases, with 13 bases between them. Per germline, CDR1 LGHDT and CDR2 YNNKEL (reference sequence). The CDR3 consists of 13 residues. CDR3 sequence: CASSRGEKGPQHF. In DNA, the CDR3 is TGTGCCAGCAGCCGCGGTGAAAAGGGGCCCCAGCATTTT. The entire variable domain, with the rest obtained from reference TRBV3-1 and TRBJ1-5, is as follows: DTAVSQTPKYLVTQMGNDKSIKCEQNLGHDTMYWYKQDSKKFLKIMFSYNNKELIINETVPNRFSPKSPDKAHLNLHINSLELGDSAVYFCASSRGEKGPQHFGDGTRLSIL.

This clonotype has ten or more counts. A read error is possible here, since a much larger clone lies one base away. The chain carries TRBV7-8 and TRBJ2-2; D gene unclear. Trimming shortened V by 5 bases and J by 1 base, and 5 bases separated the two germline ends. This CDR3 is built from 13 residues. Germline CDR1 and CDR2: SGHVS and FQNEAQ. The CDR3 loop reads CASSEVNTGELFF. The CDR3 region has the DNA TGTGCCAGCAGCGAAGTGAACACCGGGGAGCTGTTTTTT. The variable domain in full, with the rest retrieved from reference TRBV7-8 and TRBJ2-2, is GAGVSQSPRYKVAKRGQDVALRCDPISGHVSLFWYQQALGQGPEFLTYFQNEAQLDKSGLPSDRFFAERPEGSVSTLKIQRTQQEDSAVYLCASSEVNTGELFFGEGSRLTVL.

This clonotype came up a few times. A much larger clone lies one base from this, so it may be a read error. The DNA for the CDR3 is TGCAGTGCTAGAGATTATGCGGGGGGGGACCACAATGAGCAGTTCTTC. It encodes CSARDYAGGDHNEQFF. The chain couples TRBV20-1 to TRBJ2-7; TRBD2 aligns across 9 bases. The J call may be mistaken, given a closer DNA end match to TRBJ2-1. CDR1 and CDR2 (germline): DFQATT, SNEGSKA (reference sequence). There are 16 residues in the CDR3.

The sample holds many counts of this clonotype. The chain is built from TRBV30 and TRBJ1-1; the D is unclear. Germline values: CDR1 GTSNPN, CDR2 SVGIG (reference sequence). The CDR3 covers 13 residues. The V gene lost 0 bases and the J gene lost 5 bases, with 10 bases spanning the gap. The CDR3 DNA sequence: TGTGCCTGGAGTGTACAGCACCAGACTGAAGCTTTCTTT. Its translation: CAWSVQHQTEAFF. Supplemented by reference TRBV30 and TRBJ1-1, the full variable domain reads SQTIHQWPATLVQPVGSPLSLECTVEGTSNPNLYWYRQAAGRGLQLLFYSVGIGQISSEVPQNLSASRPQDRQFILSSKKLLLSDSGFYLCAWSVQHQTEAFFGQGTRLTVV.

This clonotype was seen only a few times. The V call is TRBV28, the J call TRBJ2-1; 9 bases are shared with TRBD2. J was trimmed by 8 bases and V by 8 bases; bases with no gene match: 10. The CDR3 has 14 residues. Looked up from germline, CDR1 is MDHEN and CDR2 is SYDVKM. The CDR3 region has the DNA TGTGCCAGCGGGGGGGCTAGCGGGAAATATGAGCAGTTCTTC. It translates to CASGGASGKYEQFF.

There are many counts of this clonotype. The gene calls are TRBV3-1 and TRBJ1-5; D is undetermined. In germline, CDR1 is LGHDT, CDR2 YNNKEL (reference sequence). The CDR3 is made up of 15 amino acids. V was pared by 6 bases and J by 4 bases, with 16 bases between. The CDR3 DNA sequence: TGTGCCAGCAGTAAGGGCACCCCAAATAATCAGCCCCAGCATTTT. Translated, it gives CASSKGTPNNQPQHF.

This clonotype has a count of ten or more. The chain is built from TRBV12-3 or TRBV12-4 and TRBJ1-4, with 7 positions matching TRBD1. This CDR3 spans 15 amino acids. The V segment lost 6 bases and the J segment 3 bases; nucleotides outside the gene matches: 7. CDR3 DNA: TGTGCCAGCAGGGTATCAGGGACAGCTAATGAAAAACTGTTTTTT. It encodes CASRVSGTANEKLFF.

Note on this clonotype: A far larger clone is one nucleotide away, so this likely arose from a read error. It is likely a read error, because the conserved phenylalanine at the end of the CDR3 is missing. The V and J genes are TRBV7-2 and TRBJ2-5; 12 bases are shared with TRBD2. The DNA end is more similar to TRBJ2-1, so the J call may be wrong. Germline V lookup: CDR1 SGHTA, CDR2 FQGNSA. CDR3 length equals 16 residues. CDR3 amino acids: CASSLELAGGGNEQFS. The CDR3 DNA reads as TGTGCCAGCAGCTTAGAGCTAGCGGGGGGGGGCAATGAGCAGTTCTCC.

This chain links TRBV20-1 with TRBJ2-3, with D tentatively TRBD1 (6 bases). TRBJ2-7 explains the end of the DNA better; the J call may be wrong. CDR3 size: 14 residues. Per germline, CDR1 DFQATT and CDR2 SNEGSKA (reference sequence). The CDR3 region has the DNA TGCAGTGCAAGACAGGACTCAGAAGTCTACGAGCAGTACTTC. Translating gives CSARQDSEVYEQYF.

Comments on this clonotype: With only one base between it and a far larger clone, this is likely a read error. The rearrangement links TRBV12-3 or TRBV12-4 to TRBJ1-6; tentative D call: TRBD1 (6 bases). V gave up 4 bases and J gave up 7 bases, with 11 bases separating them. The CDR3 consists of 14 residues. The CDR3 here is CASSSGQKNSPLHF. The CDR3 coding sequence is TGTGCCAGCAGTTCTGGACAGAAGAATTCACCCCTCCACTTT.

The table lists this clonotype with many counts. This rearrangement joins TRBV7-9 to TRBJ1-2; D gene ambiguous. This CDR3 contains 14 residues. V lost 3 bases and J 8 bases, leaving 16 bases between the germline ends. Germline CDR1 SEHNR, CDR2 FQNEAQ (reference sequence). The CDR3 sequence: CASSLGSNPGGYTF. CDR3 nucleotides: TGTGCCAGCAGCTTGGGGTCAAATCCGGGAGGCTACACCTTC. The full variable domain, in which reference TRBV7-9 and TRBJ1-2 provide the parts outside the CDR3, is DTGVSQNPRHKITKRGQNVTFRCDPISEHNRLYWYRQTLGQGPEFLTYFQNEAQLEKSRLLSDRFSAERPKGSFSTLEIQRTEQGDSAMYLCASSLGSNPGGYTFGSGTRLTVV.

This clonotype was observed a handful of times. This chain links TRBV20-1 with TRBJ1-4, with a tentative D call TRBD1 (6 bases). Germline V gene data show CDR1 as DFQATT and CDR2 as SNEGSKA (reference sequence). V lost 3 bases, J lost 0 bases, and 14 bases lay in between. This CDR3 spans 16 amino acids. CDR3 sequence (DNA): TGCAGTGCTAGTGGGGGGGCCGGGACAACTAATGAAAAACTGTTTTTT. Its protein product is CSASGGAGTTNEKLFF.

This clonotype was observed a few times. The conserved final phenylalanine or tryptophan is absent from the CDR3, which likely points to a read error. This chain joins TRBV9 and TRBJ2-3, with TRBD2 matching over 8 bases. Trimming removed 1 base from V and 0 bases from J; junction bases left unmatched: 4. Germline assignment: CDR1 SGDLS and CDR2 YYNGEE. The CDR3 totals 16 residues. The CDR3 region is CASSVRLAGSTDTQYS. The CDR3 DNA sequence: TGTGCCAGCAGCGTAAGGCTAGCGGGTAGCACAGATACGCAGTATTCT.

This clonotype was observed at least ten times. This sequence joins TRBV29-1 and TRBJ2-3; possible D gene TRBD1, 6 bases. The V gene lost 8 bases and the J gene lost 2 bases, with 14 bases spanning the gap. Germline values: CDR1 SQVTM, CDR2 ANQGSEA. The CDR3 is 13 amino acids. The CDR3 DNA reads TGCAGCCTATGGGACACCTTCACAGATACGCAGTATTTT. Its protein is CSLWDTFTDTQYF.

There are many counts of this clonotype. One junction end disagrees with the germline gene, perhaps due to a read error. This chain links TRBV19 with TRBJ2-5; 10 bases align to TRBD2. CDR3 length: 17 residues. CDR1 and CDR2 from the germline V gene are LNHDA and SQIVND (reference sequence). In DNA form, the CDR3 reads TGTGCCAGTAGTATTCGGCTAGCGGGAGAAGGGTCGGGTCCGAGCGACTTC. This translates into CASSIRLAGEGSGPSDF.

V gene TRBV19 combines with J gene TRBJ1-5; 9 bases align to TRBD1. With 5 bases clipped from V and 5 bases from J, the junction kept 13 bases outside the gene matches. This CDR3 has 17 amino acids. Per the germline V gene, CDR1 is LNHDA and CDR2 is SQIVND (reference sequence). The CDR3 here is CASSSYRDRVVYQPQHF. CDR3 DNA: TGTGCCAGTAGTTCCTACCGGGACAGGGTTGTGTATCAGCCCCAGCATTTT. Complete variable domain (other parts from reference TRBV19 and TRBJ1-5): DGGITQSPKYLFRKEGQNVTLSCEQNLNHDAMYWYRQDPGQGLRLIYYSQIVNDFQKGDIAEGYSVSREKKESFPLTVTSAQKNPTAFYLCASSSYRDRVVYQPQHFGDGTRLSIL.

At least ten counts were recorded for this clonotype. The chain joins TRBV28 to TRBJ1-4; D remains unclear. CDR3 length: 13 amino acids. Germline loops: CDR1 MDHEN, CDR2 SYDVKM. V lost 7 bases and J 4 bases, leaving 10 bases between the germline ends. DNA for the CDR3: TGTGCCAGCAACCTCGGACTTAATGAAAAACTGTTTTTT. This codes for CASNLGLNEKLFF.

This clonotype was counted a few times. V is TRBV19 and J is TRBJ2-7, with TRBD1 matching over 9 bases. Germline CDR1 LNHDA, CDR2 SQIVND (reference sequence). CDR3 length equals 14 residues. The ends lost 9 bases at V and 2 bases at J; junction bases unmatched: 8. CDR3 amino acids: CARGGGQGTYEQYF. The DNA for the CDR3 is TGTGCCAGAGGTGGGGGACAGGGAACCTACGAGCAGTACTTC.

The rearrangement joins TRBV20-1 to TRBJ2-5; 12 bases align to TRBD2. Losses at the gene ends were 5 bases for V and 10 bases for J; bases not matched to a gene: 11. Germline V gene sequence: CDR1 DFQATT, CDR2 SNEGSKA (reference sequence). The CDR3 extends over 14 amino acids. This CDR3 reads CSASSGRGPGGQYF. The DNA of the CDR3 is TGCAGTGCTTCTAGCGGGAGGGGTCCGGGTGGCCAGTACTTC.

The table lists this clonotype with many counts. The genes are TRBV6-5 and TRBJ1-3, with D unclear. Trimming stripped 0 bases from V and 0 bases from J, with 9 bases between. CDR3 length equals 16 residues. Germline CDR1 MNHEY, CDR2 SVGAGI. Here the CDR3 reads CASSYSPQSSGNTIYF. Here the CDR3 DNA reads TGTGCCAGCAGTTACTCTCCCCAGTCCTCTGGAAACACCATATATTTT.

This clonotype came up a few times. This chain connects TRBV19 to TRBJ1-2; D unclear. Germline CDR1 is LNHDA and CDR2 is SQIVND (reference sequence). The CDR3 is 14 residues long. The V end lost 0 bases, the J end lost 2 bases, and 7 bases lay between the germline ends. The CDR3 region has the DNA TGTGCCAGTAGTATAGAATCGGCCAACTATGGCTACACCTTC. Translating it yields CASSIESANYGYTF. Combining the CDR3 with reference TRBV19 and TRBJ1-2 gives the whole variable domain DGGITQSPKYLFRKEGQNVTLSCEQNLNHDAMYWYRQDPGQGLRLIYYSQIVNDFQKGDIAEGYSVSREKKESFPLTVTSAQKNPTAFYLCASSIESANYGYTFGSGTRLTVV.

There are many counts of this clonotype. J is TRBJ1-2 and V is TRBV19, with D unresolved. Germline V lookup: CDR1 LNHDA, CDR2 SQIVND (reference sequence). Trimming pared 5 bases from V and 13 bases from J, leaving 17 bases between. The CDR3 is 12 residues long. This CDR3 is CASSVRLSEVTF. The CDR3 DNA reads TGTGCCAGTAGTGTGAGACTCAGTGAGGTCACCTTC.

Concerning this clonotype itself: The junction differs from germline at one of its ends, possibly a read error. J is TRBJ2-7 and V is TRBV11-1, with 8 bases that match TRBD2. Germline V lookup: CDR1 SGHAT, CDR2 FQDESV (reference sequence). The CDR3 runs to 14 residues. Written as DNA, the CDR3 is TGCGCCAGCAGCTCCAGCGGGAGTCGCTACGAGCAGTACTTC. Protein: CASSSSGSRYEQYF. Based on the CDR3 plus reference TRBV11-1 and TRBJ2-7, the full variable domain is EAEVAQSPRYKITEKSQAVAFWCDPISGHATLYWYRQILGQGPELLVQFQDESVVDDSQLPKDRFSAERLKGVDSTLKIQPAELGDSAMYLCASSSSGSRYEQYFGPGTRLTVT.